The sequence of this T cell receptor beta chain was determined in a study of blood T cell repertoires in COVID-19. Study-level background: T cells, B-cell-depleted T cells, or PBMCs supplied cDNA or gDNA.

This clone was picked up one time. The protocol was immunoSEQ multiplex PCR, while the TCRdb copy is restricted to in-frame clones and leaves out a portion. The table includes 220,000 or so clones, 84% detected once. This CDR3 is 14 amino acids long. The germline V gene encodes CDR1 MNHEY and CDR2 SVGAGI. V gave up 5 bases and J gave up 2 bases; unmatched junction bases: 6. This rearrangement joins TRBV6-5 to TRBJ2-7; 7 bases are shared with TRBD1. Input material: peripheral blood. The TCR comes from a man younger than 40 with active or convalescent COVID-19. The chain's CDR3 is CASSTHRGPYEQYF. The CDR3, as DNA: TGTGCCAGCAGTACCCACAGGGGCCCCTACGAGCAGTACTTC.